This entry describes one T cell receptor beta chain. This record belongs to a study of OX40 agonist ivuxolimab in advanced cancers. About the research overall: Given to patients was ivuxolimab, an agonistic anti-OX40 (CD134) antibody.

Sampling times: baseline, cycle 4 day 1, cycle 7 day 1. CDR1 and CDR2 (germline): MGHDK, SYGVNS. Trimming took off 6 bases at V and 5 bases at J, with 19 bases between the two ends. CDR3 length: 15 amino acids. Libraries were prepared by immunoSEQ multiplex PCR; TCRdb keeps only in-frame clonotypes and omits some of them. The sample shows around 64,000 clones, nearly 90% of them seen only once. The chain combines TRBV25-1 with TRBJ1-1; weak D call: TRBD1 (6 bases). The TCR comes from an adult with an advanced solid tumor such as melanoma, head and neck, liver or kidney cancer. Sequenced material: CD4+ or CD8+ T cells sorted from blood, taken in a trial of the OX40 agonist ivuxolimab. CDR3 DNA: TGTGCCAGCAGGATGACCAGGGGAGTAGGTACTGAAGCTTTCTTT. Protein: CASRMTRGVGTEAFF.